The 7 T cell receptor beta chains below come from one sample, sequenced in a study of cytomegalovirus exposure and HLA in healthy donors. The PCR used 60 Vbeta and 13 Jbeta primers. The method was immunoSEQ multiplex PCR; TCRdb's version includes in-frame clones alone and lacks a portion of them. The data show approximately 170,000 clones, and the top ten clones hold about 0.8%. The specimen sequenced was PBMCs. The receptors come from a woman younger than 30 in good health and CMV-seropositive.

The chain links TRBV12-5 to TRBJ1-2, with D maybe TRBD1 (5 bases). Germline CDR1 LGHNT, CDR2 FRNRAP. V lost 1 base and J lost 7, with 19 bases in between. CDR3 length: 16 amino acids. This CDR3 is CASGLGPGTRLGGYTF. CDR3 coding DNA: TGTGCTAGTGGTTTGGGACCCGGGACTCGGTTAGGTGGCTACACCTTC.

The chain has TRBV5-1 and TRBJ2-7; 10 bases line up with TRBD2. V lost 0 bases, J lost 6 bases, and 9 bases stayed unmatched. The CDR3 loop spans 16 amino acids. Germline loops: CDR1 SGHRS, CDR2 YFSETQ. The CDR3 DNA reads TGCGCCAGCAGCTTGGCGGGTACTAGCGGGGACGCCGAGCAGTACTTC. Translation gives CASSLAGTSGDAEQYF.

The CDR3 sequence: CASSSTETGSWDYGYTF. The CDR3 DNA follows: TGTGCCAGCAGTTCAACGGAGACAGGGAGTTGGGATTATGGCTACACCTTC. J is TRBJ1-2 and V is TRBV2; 7 bases fit TRBD1. The CDR3 is made up of 17 amino acids. Unmatched junction bases numbered 17, after V lost 5 bases and J lost 5 bases. Germline CDR1 reads SNHLY; CDR2 reads FYNNEI.

This sequence joins TRBV7-9 and TRBJ1-1; 7 bases match TRBD1. V lost 2 bases to trimming and J lost 6 bases; unmatched junction nucleotides: 9. The CDR3 extends over 15 amino acids. The germline V gene encodes CDR1 SEHNR and CDR2 FQNEAQ (reference sequence). CDR3 amino acids: CASSLTGASMSEAFF. The CDR3 region has the DNA TGTGCCAGCAGCTTAACAGGGGCCTCAATGTCTGAAGCTTTCTTT.

This CDR3 reads CASSQEPGRSSYEQYF. The CDR3 DNA sequence: TGCGCCAGCAGCCAAGAGCCGGGAAGGAGCTCCTACGAGCAGTACTTC. The genes are TRBV4-3 and TRBJ2-7; D might be TRBD2 (5 bases). CDR1 is LGHNA and CDR2 is YSLEER in the germline V gene. The length of the CDR3 is 16 residues. Trimming stripped 0 bases from V and 0 bases from J, with 12 bases between.

The CDR3 DNA reads TGTGCCTGGAGTGTACAGGGGACAGGGGGTGAGAATGGCTACACCTTC. Protein: CAWSVQGTGGENGYTF. The V call is TRBV30, the J call TRBJ1-2; TRBD1 agrees at 11 bases. J gave up 6 bases and V 0 bases, and 9 bases lay outside the gene matches. This CDR3 comprises 16 residues. Germline V gene data show CDR1 as GTSNPN and CDR2 as SVGIG (reference sequence).

This rearrangement joins TRBV4-2 to TRBJ1-4; tentatively, D is TRBD1 (6 bases). Germline V gene data show CDR1 as LGHNA and CDR2 as YNFKEQ. Trimming cost V 0 bases and J 7 bases, with 9 bases left between them. The CDR3 loop spans 14 amino acids. The CDR3 region has the DNA TGTGCCAGCAGCCAAGAAGGGGGAAGTGAAAAACTGTTTTTT. Protein product: CASSQEGGSEKLFF.